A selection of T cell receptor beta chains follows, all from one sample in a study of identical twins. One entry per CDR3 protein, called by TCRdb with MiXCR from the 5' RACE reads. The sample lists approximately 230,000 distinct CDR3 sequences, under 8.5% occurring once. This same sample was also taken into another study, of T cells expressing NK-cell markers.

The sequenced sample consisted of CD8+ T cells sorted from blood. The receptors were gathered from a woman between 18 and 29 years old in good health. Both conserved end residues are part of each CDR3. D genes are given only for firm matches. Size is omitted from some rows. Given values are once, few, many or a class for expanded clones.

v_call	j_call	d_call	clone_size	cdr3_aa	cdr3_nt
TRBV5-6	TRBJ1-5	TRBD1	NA	CASSLGTGMYGQPQHF	TGTGCCAGCAGCTTAGGGACAGGGATGTATGGTCAGCCCCAGCATTTT
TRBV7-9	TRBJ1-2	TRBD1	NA	CASSFGTGVGDGYTF	TGTGCCAGCAGCTTTGGGACAGGGGTCGGCGATGGCTACACCTTC
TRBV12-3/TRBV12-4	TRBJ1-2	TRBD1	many	CASSPARGEGYTF	TGTGCCAGCAGCCCCGCCAGGGGGGAAGGCTACACCTTC
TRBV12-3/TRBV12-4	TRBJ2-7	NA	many	CASSWGMLYEQYF	TGTGCCAGCAGTTGGGGGATGTTGTACGAGCAGTACTTC
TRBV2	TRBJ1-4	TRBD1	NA	CASSAGTVNEKLFF	TGTGCCAGCAGCGCCGGGACAGTGAATGAAAAACTGTTTTTT
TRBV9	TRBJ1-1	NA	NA	CASSDSYFAVGSTEAFF	TGTGCCAGCAGCGATTCTTATTTCGCCGTAGGGTCCACTGAAGCTTTCTTT
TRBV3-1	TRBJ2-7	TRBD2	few	CASTPVAGLAYEQYF	TGTGCCAGCACCCCCGTAGCGGGATTGGCCTACGAGCAGTACTTC
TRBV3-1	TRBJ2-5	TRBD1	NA	CASTSIEGQGRETQYF	TGTGCCAGCACCTCAATTGAGGGACAGGGACGGGAGACCCAGTACTTC
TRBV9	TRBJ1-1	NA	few	CASSKGGTEAFF	TGTGCCAGCAGTAAAGGGGGGACCGAAGCTTTCTTT
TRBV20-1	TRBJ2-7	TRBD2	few	CSARSLADTYEQYF	TGCAGTGCTAGGAGTCTAGCGGATACCTACGAGCAGTACTTC
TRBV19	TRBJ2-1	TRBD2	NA	CASRALAGGLNEQFF	TGTGCCAGTAGGGCCCTAGCGGGAGGTCTCAATGAGCAGTTCTTC
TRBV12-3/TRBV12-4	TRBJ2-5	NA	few	CASSRLGGRREQETQYF	TGTGCCAGCAGCCGCCTTGGAGGGAGGAGAGAACAAGAGACCCAGTACTTC
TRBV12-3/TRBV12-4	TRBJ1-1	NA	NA	CASSPRSYTEAFF	TGTGCCAGCAGCCCCCGGTCGTACACTGAAGCTTTCTTT
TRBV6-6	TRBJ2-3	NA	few	CASTPDYTQYF	TGTGCCAGCACCCCGGATTATACGCAGTATTTT
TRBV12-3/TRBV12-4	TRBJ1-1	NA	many	CASSFPWGAEAFF	TGTGCCAGCAGTTTTCCTTGGGGGGCTGAAGCTTTCTTT
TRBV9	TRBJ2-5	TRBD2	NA	CASSVEAGGPETQYF	TGTGCCAGCAGCGTAGAGGCGGGAGGGCCGGAGACCCAGTACTTC
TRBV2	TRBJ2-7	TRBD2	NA	CASSAFSWPGVGLAEYEQYF	TGTGCCAGCAGCGCCTTCTCGTGGCCGGGAGTGGGACTAGCGGAGTACGAGCAGTACTTC
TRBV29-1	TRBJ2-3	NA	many	CSVRPDRTDTQYF	TGCAGCGTTAGACCCGACCGCACAGATACGCAGTATTTT
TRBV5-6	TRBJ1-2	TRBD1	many	CASSTGQGYGYTF	TGTGCCAGCAGCACCGGACAGGGTTATGGCTACACCTTC
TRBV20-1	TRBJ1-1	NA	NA	CSARWRRKTEAFF	TGCAGTGCTAGATGGAGGAGGAAGACTGAAGCTTTCTTT
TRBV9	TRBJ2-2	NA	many	CATLDTGELFF	TGTGCCACCCTCGACACCGGGGAGCTGTTTTTT
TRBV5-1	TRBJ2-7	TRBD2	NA	CASSSPGGAGVSYEQYF	TGCGCCAGCAGCTCACCCGGGGGGGCGGGGGTCTCCTACGAGCAGTACTTC
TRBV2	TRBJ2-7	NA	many	CASTGGLTYEQYF	TGTGCCAGCACGGGCGGATTAACCTACGAGCAGTACTTC
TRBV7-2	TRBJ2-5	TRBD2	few	CASSLLSGRLQETQYF	TGTGCCAGCAGCCTTCTTAGCGGGCGCCTACAAGAGACCCAGTACTTC
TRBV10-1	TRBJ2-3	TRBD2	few	CASSGGTSADTQYF	TGCGCCAGCAGTGGGGGGACTAGCGCAGATACGCAGTATTTT
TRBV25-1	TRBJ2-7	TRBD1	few	CASSGPRTGDSYEQYF	TGTGCCAGCAGTGGGCCCCGGACAGGGGACTCCTACGAGCAGTACTTC
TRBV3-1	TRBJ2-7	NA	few	CATGHHSSSYEQYF	TGTGCCACCGGACACCACTCTAGCTCCTACGAGCAGTACTTC
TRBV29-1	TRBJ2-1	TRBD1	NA	CSVLGTGIYNEQFF	TGCAGCGTGCTAGGGACAGGTATATACAATGAGCAGTTCTTC
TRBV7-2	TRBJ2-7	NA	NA	CASSSFRGRNYEQYF	TGTGCCAGCAGCTCCTTCAGGGGACGTAACTACGAGCAGTACTTC
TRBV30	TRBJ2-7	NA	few	CAWSVSREHEQYF	TGTGCCTGGAGTGTAAGCAGGGAACACGAGCAGTACTTC
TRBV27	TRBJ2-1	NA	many	CASTWALGNEQFF	TGTGCCAGCACATGGGCCCTCGGGAATGAGCAGTTCTTC
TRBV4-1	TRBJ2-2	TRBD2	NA	CASSQAPSGGTNTGELFF	TGCGCCAGCAGCCAAGCGCCTAGCGGGGGGACCAACACCGGGGAGCTGTTTTTT
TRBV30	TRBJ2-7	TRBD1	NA	CAWSPTGQASYEQYF	TGTGCCTGGAGCCCTACCGGACAGGCTTCCTACGAGCAGTACTTC
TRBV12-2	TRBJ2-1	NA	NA	CASRRRLAGVVWVEQFF	TGTGCAAGTCGCCGTAGACTAGCGGGAGTGGTATGGGTTGAGCAGTTCTTC
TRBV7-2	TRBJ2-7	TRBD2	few	CASSLVIGGATHYEQYF	TGTGCCAGCAGCTTAGTAATCGGGGGGGCGACCCATTACGAGCAGTACTTC
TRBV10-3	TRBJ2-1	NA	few	CAITETGGYNEQFF	TGTGCCATCACCGAAACGGGTGGCTACAATGAGCAGTTCTTC
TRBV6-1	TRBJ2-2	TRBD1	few	CASSSGQGAAGELFF	TGTGCCAGCAGCTCTGGACAGGGGGCCGCCGGGGAGCTGTTTTTT
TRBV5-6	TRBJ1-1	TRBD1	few	CASSTGTGVPEAFF	TGTGCCAGCAGTACCGGGACAGGGGTCCCTGAAGCTTTCTTT
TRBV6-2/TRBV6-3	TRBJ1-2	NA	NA	CASSYRSFYGYTF	TGTGCCAGCAGTTACAGATCGTTCTATGGCTACACCTTC
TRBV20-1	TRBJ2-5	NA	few	CSARGNPRETQYF	TGCAGTGCTAGGGGGAACCCCCGAGAGACCCAGTACTTC